This T cell receptor (beta chain) derives from a study of cytomegalovirus exposure and HLA in healthy donors. Whole-study findings and limits: As a later analysis showed, a missense DCLRE1C variant was linked to trimming of TCR beta V- and J-genes.

PCR primers comprised 60 Vbeta and 13 Jbeta primers. Measured with immunoSEQ multiplex PCR; TCRdb has only the in-frame clones, and not every one. The sample carries roughly 150,000 clones, over 70% recorded once. Regarding this clone: Antigen specificity is unknown.

V trimming: 4 bases; J trimming: 2 bases; junction bases outside the gene matches: 5. The CDR3 has 16 residues. Germline loops: CDR1 SGHNT, CDR2 YENEEA. The V gene is TRBV11-3, the J gene TRBJ2-7, with TRBD2 matching 13 bases. This receptor was identified in a man aged 30 to 45 in good health and CMV-seropositive. The sequencing sample was made of PBMCs. The CDR3, as DNA: TGTGCCAGCAGCTCCGGGGGACTAGCGGGGACCTACGAGCAGTACTTC. Translation gives CASSSGGLAGTYEQYF. Combining the CDR3 with reference TRBV11-3 and TRBJ2-7 gives the whole variable domain EAGVVQSPRYKIIEKKQPVAFWCNPISGHNTLYWYLQNLGQGPELLIRYENEEAVDDSQLPKDRFSAERLKGVDSTLKIQPAELGDSAVYLCASSSGGLAGTYEQYFGPGTRLTVT.